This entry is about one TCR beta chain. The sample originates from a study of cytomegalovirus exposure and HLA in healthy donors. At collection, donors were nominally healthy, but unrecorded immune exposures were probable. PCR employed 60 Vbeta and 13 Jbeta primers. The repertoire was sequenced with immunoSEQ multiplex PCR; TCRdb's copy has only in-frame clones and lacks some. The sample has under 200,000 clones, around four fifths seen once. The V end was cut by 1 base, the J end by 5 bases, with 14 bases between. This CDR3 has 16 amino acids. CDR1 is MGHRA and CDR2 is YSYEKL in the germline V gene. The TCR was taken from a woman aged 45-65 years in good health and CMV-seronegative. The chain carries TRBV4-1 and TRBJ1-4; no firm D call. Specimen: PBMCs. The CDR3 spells CASSQGIGGRNEKLFF. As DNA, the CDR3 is TGCGCCAGCAGCCAAGGGATCGGAGGGCGGAATGAAAAACTGTTTTTT.